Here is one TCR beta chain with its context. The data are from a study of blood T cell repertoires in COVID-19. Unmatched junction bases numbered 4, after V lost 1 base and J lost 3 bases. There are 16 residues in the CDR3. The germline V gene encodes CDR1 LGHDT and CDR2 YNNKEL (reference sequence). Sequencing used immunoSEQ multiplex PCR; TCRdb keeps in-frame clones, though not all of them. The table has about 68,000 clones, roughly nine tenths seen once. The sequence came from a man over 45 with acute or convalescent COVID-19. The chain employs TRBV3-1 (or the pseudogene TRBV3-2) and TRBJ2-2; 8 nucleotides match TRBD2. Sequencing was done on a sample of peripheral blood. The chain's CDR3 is CASSQAGTRDTGELFF. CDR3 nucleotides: TGTGCCAGCAGCCAAGCCGGGACTAGAGACACCGGGGAGCTGTTTTTT.